Below, 2 T cell receptor beta chains from the same sample are listed, as sequenced in a study of cytomegalovirus exposure and HLA in healthy donors. PCR employed 60 Vbeta and 13 Jbeta primers. Profiled with immunoSEQ multiplex PCR; TCRdb holds only in-frame clones, not every one. The sample has more than 95,000 clones, just under 80% seen once. The specimen sequenced was PBMCs. The receptor source for this set is a man in his thirties or forties in good health and CMV-seronegative.

V is TRBV19 and J is TRBJ2-2; 8 bases are a match to TRBD1. Germline V gene lookup returns CDR1 LNHDA and CDR2 SQIVND (reference sequence). The CDR3 has 15 residues. V was pared by 5 bases and J by 5 bases, with 7 bases of the junction left unmatched. This CDR3 is CASSEQGAVTGELFF. The CDR3 DNA reads as TGTGCCAGTAGTGAGCAGGGGGCTGTTACCGGGGAGCTGTTTTTT.

For this clone: A junction boundary mismatches the germline segment, possibly from a read error. Other nucleotide sequences in the sample specify the same CDR3. CDR3 DNA sequence: TGCGCCAGCAGCTTACAGGGGGACACTGAAGCTTTCTTT. Translation: CASSLQGDTEAFF. This chain connects TRBV7-9 to TRBJ1-1; 8 bases are a match to TRBD1. This CDR3 spans 13 amino acids. CDR1 and CDR2 (germline): SEHNR, FQNEAQ (reference sequence).